The 5 T cell receptor beta chains below all came from one sample that was sequenced in a study of human T cells and chemical hapten exposure. TCRdb recomputed calls from the RACE reads with MiXCR, one row per CDR3 protein. The profile shows some 340,000 distinct CDR3 sequences, approximately 6.3% of them singletons. The sample's time point: patch test 1, 2 weeks after DPC sensitization. The treatment: therapeutic diphenylcyclopropenone sensitization with weekly scalp DPC. Sequenced here: whole blood, sampled in connection with sensitization to the hapten diphenylcyclopropenone (DPC). The receptors were gathered from a young woman with alopecia areata. Some clones in this sample may be carry-over from other donors' samples.

In its sample, this clonotype was seen a few times. V is TRBV12-3 or TRBV12-4 and J is TRBJ1-5; the D gene is possibly TRBD1 (6 bases). This CDR3 has 15 amino acids. V lost 5 bases and J 2 bases, leaving 13 bases between the germline ends. In DNA, the CDR3 is TGTGCCAGCAGTGTACAGGGTGGGGGCAATCAGCCCCAGCATTTT. Translating it yields CASSVQGGGNQPQHF.

Only a few counts were recorded for this clonotype. The J gene is TRBJ1-2, the V gene TRBV27, with unresolved D. The germline gives CDR1 MNHEY, CDR2 SMNVEV (reference sequence). The CDR3 contains 13 residues. V lost 2 bases and J lost 4, with 8 bases in between. This CDR3 is CASSLDWGYGYTF. The CDR3 nucleotides read TGTGCCAGCAGTTTAGATTGGGGCTATGGCTACACCTTC.

This clonotype was seen a few times. The rearrangement uses TRBV27 and TRBJ2-7; D remains ambiguous. The CDR3 spans 13 residues. The germline V and J ends were trimmed by 2 bases and 5 bases, with 10 bases remaining between them. Germline lookup yields CDR1 MNHEY and CDR2 SMNVEV (reference sequence). CDR3 DNA sequence: TGTGCCAGCAGTTTAGGTCCGGGTAACGAGCAGTACTTC. The encoded protein is CASSLGPGNEQYF.

This chain uses TRBV28 with TRBJ1-1, with D perhaps TRBD1 (5 bases). The CDR3 length is 14 residues. Trimming removed 7 bases from V and 2 bases from J, with 14 bases in between. From germline, CDR1 is MDHEN and CDR2 SYDVKM. CDR3 sequence (DNA): TGTGCCAGCACCCAGCCGGGGGGAAACACTGAAGCTTTCTTT. Protein product: CASTQPGGNTEAFF.

This clonotype was seen ten or more times. J is TRBJ1-6 and V is TRBV4-3, with 8 nucleotides matching TRBD1. The CDR3 length is 17 residues. The J segment lost 3 bases and the V segment lost 5 bases, leaving 9 bases of the junction unmatched. Germline lookup yields CDR1 LGHNA and CDR2 YSLEER. CDR3 sequence: CASSAGTGSFYNSPLHF. In nucleotides, the CDR3 is TGCGCCAGCAGCGCTGGGACAGGCTCCTTCTATAATTCACCCCTCCACTTT.